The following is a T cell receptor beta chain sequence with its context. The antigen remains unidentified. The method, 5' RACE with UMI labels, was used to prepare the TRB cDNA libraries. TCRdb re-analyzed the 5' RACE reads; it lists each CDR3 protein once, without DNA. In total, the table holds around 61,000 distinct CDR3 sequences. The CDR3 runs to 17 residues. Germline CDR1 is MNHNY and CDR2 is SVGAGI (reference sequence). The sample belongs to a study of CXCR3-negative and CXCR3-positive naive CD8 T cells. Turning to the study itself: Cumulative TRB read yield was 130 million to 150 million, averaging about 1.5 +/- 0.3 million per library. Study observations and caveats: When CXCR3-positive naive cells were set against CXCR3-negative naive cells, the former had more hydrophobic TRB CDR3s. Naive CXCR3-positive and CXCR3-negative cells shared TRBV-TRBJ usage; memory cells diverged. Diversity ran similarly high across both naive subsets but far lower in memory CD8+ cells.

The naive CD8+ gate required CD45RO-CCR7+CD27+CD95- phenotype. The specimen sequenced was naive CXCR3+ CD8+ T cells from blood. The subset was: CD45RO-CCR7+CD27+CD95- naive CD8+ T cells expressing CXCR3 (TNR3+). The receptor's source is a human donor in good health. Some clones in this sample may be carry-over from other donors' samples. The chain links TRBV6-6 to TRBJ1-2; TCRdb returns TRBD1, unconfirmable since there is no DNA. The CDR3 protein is CASSYTALAGTVYGYTF.